This T cell receptor beta chain was obtained from a study of cytomegalovirus exposure and HLA in healthy donors. The CDR3 contains 15 residues. Germline V gives CDR1 SGHDT, CDR2 YYEEEE. It was with 60 Vbeta and 13 Jbeta primers that the PCR ran. In the source study's methods: Among the unique TCR beta chains that a later analysis counted, 80 million to 100 million in all, about 10 million were shared. Method: immunoSEQ multiplex PCR; TCRdb's copy keeps in-frame clones and lacks some. V and J calls and clone size are those listed in that table; D and trimming were worked out from the DNA. Of about 130,000 clones in the sample, 70% to 85% were seen once. The table lists this clone with a few counts. Its cognate antigen is unknown. Regarding the study as a whole: Investigators reported 164 TCR beta chains as tied to cytomegalovirus. Reports showed the classifier diagnosing cytomegalovirus status with high specificity and sensitivity. Earlier results showed most TCR beta V segments being productive about 87% or about 30% of the time.

Specimen: PBMCs. The origin of this receptor is a woman aged 55 to 70 in good health and CMV-seropositive. The chain recombines TRBV5-6 with TRBJ2-5; 10 nucleotides line up with TRBD1. TRBJ2-7 explains the end of the DNA better; the J call may be wrong. CDR3: CASSSGTGAFYEQYF. In DNA, the CDR3 is TGTGCCAGCAGCTCCGGGACAGGGGCCTTCTACGAGCAGTACTTC.